The 16 T cell receptor beta chains below come from one sample, sequenced in a study of T cells in narcolepsy. Profiling relied on immunoSEQ multiplex PCR, and the TCRdb table lists in-frame clones only, not all of them. The data show about 750 clones, with about 30% seen just once and about 56% held by the top ten. Which antigens these TCRs recognize remains unknown. The specimen was cultured CD8+ T cells from cerebrospinal fluid. The receptors shown here come from a human donor with narcolepsy.

The V gene is TRBV6-8, the J gene TRBJ1-5; D call uncertain. Trimming took 4 bases from V and 5 from J, leaving 18 bases between them. Germline-derived CDR1 and CDR2 are MNHGY and SAAAGT. This CDR3 comprises 16 residues. In nucleotides, the CDR3 is TGTGCCAGCAGTTTCCCCCAGGAGAACGCGGATCAGCCCCAGCATTTT. Amino acids: CASSFPQENADQPQHF.

This clone has only a few counts. The V call is TRBV4-2, the J call TRBJ2-7; TRBD1 is a possible D gene (5 bases). CDR3 length equals 15 residues. Germline V CDR1 and CDR2: LGHNA, YNFKEQ. V lost 7 bases to trimming and J lost 2 bases, with 18 bases between them. This chain's CDR3 is CASTPSGNPTYEQYF. As DNA, the CDR3 is TGTGCCAGCACCCCTTCAGGGAACCCAACCTACGAGCAGTACTTC.

This clone was recorded a few times. This likely traces to a read error, being one base from a far larger clone. The chain links TRBV4-3 to TRBJ2-3, with 10 bases lining up with TRBD2. The CDR3 runs 16 residues. Germline CDR1 is LGHNA and CDR2 is YSLEER. The J segment lost 0 bases and the V segment lost 5 bases, leaving 5 bases of the junction unmatched. The CDR3, as DNA: TGCGCCAGCAGCTCACTAGCGGGGTTAAGCACAGATACGCAGTATTTT. It codes for CASSSLAGLSTDTQYF.

In its sample, this clone was seen a few times. A far bigger clonotype differs at one base, so this is likely a read error. Distinct nucleotide sequences in the sample also encode this CDR3. The chain has TRBV7-8 and TRBJ1-2; a possible D gene is TRBD1 (6 bases). The CDR3 contains 16 residues. Germline V gene lookup returns CDR1 SGHVS and CDR2 FQNEAQ. V shed 1 base and J shed 2 bases, with 14 bases lying between them. In nucleotides, the CDR3 is TGTGCCAGCAGCTTAGGGGTAGGGGGGGTAAACTATGGCTACACCTTC. The encoded protein is CASSLGVGGVNYGYTF. Based on the CDR3 plus reference TRBV7-8 and TRBJ1-2, the full variable domain is GAGVSQSPRYKVAKRGQDVALRCDPISGHVSLFWYQQALGQGPEFLTYFQNEAQLDKSGLPSDRFFAERPEGSVSTLKIQRTQQEDSAVYLCASSLGVGGVNYGYTFGSGTRLTVV.

By proportion, this clone is medium-sized. This sequence joins TRBV6-6 and TRBJ1-5; D unresolved. CDR1 and CDR2 (germline): MNHNY, SVGAGI (reference sequence). The CDR3 is 16 residues long. V was pared by 4 bases and J by 5 bases, with 18 bases between. The CDR3 coding sequence is TGTGCCAGCAGTTTCCCCCAGGAGAACGCGGATCAGCCCCAGCATTTT. It yields the protein CASSFPQENADQPQHF.

This clone was detected only a few times. V gene TRBV6-6 combines with J gene TRBJ1-5, with D uncertain. The CDR3 consists of 15 residues. The germline V and J ends were trimmed by 11 bases and 5 bases, with 22 bases remaining between them. Germline V lookup: CDR1 MNHNY, CDR2 SVGAGI (reference sequence). The CDR3 loop reads CACCYSIGEDQPQHF. CDR3 coding DNA: TGTGCCTGCTGTTACTCGATTGGTGAAGATCAGCCCCAGCATTTT.

The chain carries TRBV5-8 and TRBJ1-1; TRBD1 matches 9 bases. V lost 5 bases, J lost 5 bases, and 7 bases stayed unmatched. The length of the CDR3 is 14 residues. Germline CDR1 is SGHTS and CDR2 is YDEGEE. In nucleotides, the CDR3 is TGTGCCAGCAGAACCACAGGGGGCTTAACTGAAGCTTTCTTT. Its protein is CASRTTGGLTEAFF.

This clone came up a few times. An end of the junction differs from the germline gene, which may be a read error. The rearrangement links TRBV5-7 to TRBJ1-1, with a tentative D call TRBD1 (6 bases). TRBV5-7 is flagged as an ORF with uncertain function. CDR3 size: 15 residues. The CDR3 DNA reads TGCGCCAGCAGCTCACAGGGCCCCTCGGACACTGAAGCTTTCTTT. It translates to CASSSQGPSDTEAFF.

In its sample, this clone is large. The rearrangement uses TRBV7-9 and TRBJ1-3, with D possibly being TRBD1 (5 bases). Trimming cost V 2 bases and J 8 bases, with 13 bases left between them. The CDR3 is 14 residues long. In germline, CDR1 is SEHNR, CDR2 FQNEAQ (reference sequence). The CDR3 sequence: CASSLRAGRDTIYF. The CDR3 DNA reads as TGTGCCAGCAGCTTAAGGGCAGGGAGAGACACCATATATTTT.

Concerning this clone: A far larger clone is only one base removed, so a read error is likely. The sample has other DNA sequences that encode this CDR3 too. The chain uses TRBV7-9 and TRBJ2-7, with 7 bases fitting TRBD1. This CDR3 has 14 residues. V dropped 5 bases and J dropped 1; count of bases not matched to a gene: 5. Looked up from germline, CDR1 is SEHNR and CDR2 is FQNEAQ (reference sequence). CDR3: CASSQYRGSYEQYF. The CDR3 DNA reads as TGTGCCAGCAGCCAGTACAGGGGTTCCTACGAGCAGTACTTC. The full variable domain, completed using reference TRBV7-9 and TRBJ2-7, is DTGVSQNPRHKITKRGQNVTFRCDPISEHNRLYWYRQTLGQGPEFLTYFQNEAQLEKSRLLSDRFSAERPKGSFSTLEIQRTEQGDSAMYLCASSQYRGSYEQYFGPGTRLTVT.

The table lists this clone with a few counts. This rearrangement joins TRBV7-9 to TRBJ1-3; 7 bases map to TRBD1. Germline V gene lookup returns CDR1 SEHNR and CDR2 FQNEAQ (reference sequence). CDR3 length: 14 residues. Trimming at V came to 6 bases and at J to 8 bases, leaving 10 bases not matched to a gene. In DNA form, the CDR3 reads TGTGCCAGCAGGCCCGGACAGGAGGTTTACACCATATATTTT. Translating gives CASRPGQEVYTIYF.

This clone has a handful of counts. A far more abundant clone sits one base away, making this likely a read error. V usage is TRBV7-6 and J usage is TRBJ2-3, with TRBD2 identical over 9 bases. Looked up from germline, CDR1 is SGHVS and CDR2 is FNYEAQ. The CDR3 consists of 16 residues. CDR3 residues: CVSSPEAGGSTDTQYF. The CDR3 region has the DNA TGTGTCAGCAGCCCTGAAGCGGGGGGAAGCACAGATACGCAGTATTTT.

V is TRBV4-1 and J is TRBJ2-5; 8 bases are a match to TRBD2. The trim removed 0 bases at V and 4 bases at J, leaving 4 bases unmatched. Germline V gives CDR1 MGHRA, CDR2 YSYEKL. The CDR3 loop spans 15 amino acids. In DNA form, the CDR3 reads TGCGCCAGCAGCCAAGACGGGGGGGCCAGAGAGACCCAGTACTTC. This encodes CASSQDGGARETQYF.

Of note for this clone: With a far larger clone one base away, a read error is the likely cause. This CDR3 is also generated by other DNA sequences in the sample. This chain uses TRBV25-1 with TRBJ2-2; D perhaps matches TRBD1 (6 bases). Germline V gene sequence: CDR1 MGHDK, CDR2 SYGVNS. This CDR3 has 17 residues. CDR3 in amino acids: CASSDEDNVGDTGELFF. CDR3 bases: TGTGCCAGCAGTGACGAGGATAACGTGGGGGACACCGGAGAGCTGTTTTTT.

By frequency in the sample, this clone is large. This chain connects TRBV27 to TRBJ1-5; tentatively, D is TRBD1 (6 bases). CDR1 MNHEY and CDR2 SMNVEV come from the germline V gene (reference sequence). The CDR3 covers 14 residues. V gave up 2 bases and J gave up 2 bases, with 7 bases separating them. CDR3 DNA: TGTGCCAGCAGTTTAAACAGGGGCAATCAGCCCCAGCATTTT. Its protein is CASSLNRGNQPQHF.

This clone was detected a few times. The chain couples TRBV7-8 to TRBJ2-3; D may be TRBD2 (6 bases). V lost 4 bases, J lost 4 bases, and 15 bases lay in between. The germline V gene has CDR1 SGHVS and CDR2 FQNEAQ. This CDR3 region has 15 residues. CDR3 protein: CASSSGAGSADTQYF. CDR3 DNA: TGTGCCAGCAGCTCGGGAGCGGGTTCCGCAGATACGCAGTATTTT.